This TCR beta chain appears in the sequencing data of a study of CD8 T cells in ankylosing spondylitis. Broader study findings: Typical of ankylosing spondylitis blood, it appeared, was a TCR beta motif of seven to nine highly homologous variants. Significantly higher representation of disease-linked clones was reported for matched ankylosing spondylitis synovial fluid. Previous work reported some of these motif variants in the synovial fluid and blood of reactive arthritis.

TCRdb re-derived calls from the 5' RACE reads in MiXCR, one entry per CDR3 protein. The sample records about 540,000 distinct CDR3 sequences, approximately 12% being singletons. This clonotype was detected many times. Its antigen is as yet unknown. CDR1 LNHNV and CDR2 YYDKDF come from the germline V gene (reference sequence). This CDR3 spans 15 amino acids. Trimming removed 7 bases at V and 0 bases at J, with 13 bases between. The sequenced sample consisted of blood, either unsorted or a sorted T cell fraction (not recorded which). The receptor was isolated from a male donor with ankylosing spondylitis. The V gene is TRBV15, the J gene TRBJ2-1; D is undetermined. The CDR3 is CATKESLDSYNEQFF. The CDR3 nucleotides read TGTGCCACCAAGGAGTCTCTCGACTCCTACAATGAGCAGTTCTTC.